This T cell receptor beta chain was obtained from a study of Ad26.COV2.S vaccination and SARS-CoV-2 variants. Study-level information: Once or twice, 56 days apart, Ad26.COV2.S was delivered intramuscularly. Study findings and constraints: Vaccine recipients posted higher spike-specific TCR breadth than their placebo counterparts. Possible underestimation of total T cell responses by the TCR breadth and depth analyses was noted.

Treatment described: around 19 received Ad26.COV2.S at low or high dose, single or two shots; roughly five received placebo; per-sample allocation not given. Collection of the samples took place on day 63 after the first injection of vaccine or placebo. The CDR3 runs to 14 residues. Germline V gives CDR1 GTSNPN, CDR2 SVGIG (reference sequence). V was shortened by 5 bases and J by 0 bases, with 11 bases between the two germline ends. On this clone itself: Its antigen is undetermined.

Only in-frame clones appear in the TCRdb table, and some are missing; sequencing was by immunoSEQ multiplex PCR. The table includes about 280,000 clones, about 89% detected once. The sequence derives from a person between 18 and 65 years old who received the Ad26.COV2.S COVID-19 vaccine or a placebo. The J gene is TRBJ1-5, the V gene TRBV30, with D tentatively TRBD1 (5 bases). The sequencing here drew on peripheral blood, taken in a trial of Ad26.COV2.S vaccine versus placebo. CDR3 amino acids: CAWGTSSSNQPQHF. In DNA, the CDR3 is TGTGCCTGGGGGACCAGTTCTAGCAATCAGCCCCAGCATTTT.